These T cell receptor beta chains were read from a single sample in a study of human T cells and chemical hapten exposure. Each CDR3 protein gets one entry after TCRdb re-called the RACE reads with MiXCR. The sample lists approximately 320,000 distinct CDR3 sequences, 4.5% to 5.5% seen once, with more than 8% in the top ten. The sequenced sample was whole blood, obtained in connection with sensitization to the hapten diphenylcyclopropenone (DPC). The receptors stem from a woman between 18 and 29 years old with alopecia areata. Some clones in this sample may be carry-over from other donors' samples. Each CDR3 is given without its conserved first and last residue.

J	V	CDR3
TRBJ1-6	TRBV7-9	ASSLGTVANSPLH
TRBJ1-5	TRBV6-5	ASRPAVNQPQH
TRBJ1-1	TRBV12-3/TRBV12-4	ASSLHREAF
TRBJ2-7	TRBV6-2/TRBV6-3	ASSYPPGTGVYEQY
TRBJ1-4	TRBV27	ASTSSAGRGTNEKLF
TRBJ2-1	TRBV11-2	ASSNRDRVHNEQF
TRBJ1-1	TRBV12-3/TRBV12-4	ASSLAGWTEAF
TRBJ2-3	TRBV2	ASQGVRGTDTQY
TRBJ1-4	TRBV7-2	ASSLGRENEKLF
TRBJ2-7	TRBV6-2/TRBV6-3	ASSPRYYEQY
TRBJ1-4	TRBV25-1	ASSEFVRQGDEKLF
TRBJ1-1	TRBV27	ANSIAHHYMNTEAF
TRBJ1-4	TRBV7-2	ASSLAGTVDNEKLF
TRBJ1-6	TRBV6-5	ASSYSVFLNSPLH
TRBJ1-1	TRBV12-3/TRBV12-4	ASNLGQGVMNTEAF
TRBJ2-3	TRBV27	ASRQGAIVADTQY
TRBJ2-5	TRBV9	ASSQLAGGETQY
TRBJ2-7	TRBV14	ASSLDRGWREQY